This T cell receptor beta chain came from a study of shared T cell receptors in the human thymus. The method was immunoSEQ multiplex PCR; TCRdb's version includes in-frame clones alone and lacks a portion of them. The sample has 650,000 to 950,000 clones, roughly 85% seen once. The ends were cut back, 4 bases at V and 0 bases at J, with 15 bases in the middle. CDR3 size: 16 residues. Germline-derived CDR1 and CDR2 are MNHNS and SASEGT. This sample was also put to use in a study of human thymus T cells. In that study: Thymic and blood repertoires appeared to display a bias in their usage of V and J genes. There were highly overlapping thymic repertoires among unrelated individuals, as related research reported.

The clonotype originates from a girl less than two years old with a congenital heart defect. Sample: thymocytes. The chain joins TRBV6-1 to TRBJ1-2; TRBD1 is a possible D gene (6 bases). The CDR3: CASSGTAIQANYGYTF. The CDR3 DNA reads as TGTGCCAGCAGTGGGACAGCGATTCAGGCTAACTATGGCTACACCTTC.